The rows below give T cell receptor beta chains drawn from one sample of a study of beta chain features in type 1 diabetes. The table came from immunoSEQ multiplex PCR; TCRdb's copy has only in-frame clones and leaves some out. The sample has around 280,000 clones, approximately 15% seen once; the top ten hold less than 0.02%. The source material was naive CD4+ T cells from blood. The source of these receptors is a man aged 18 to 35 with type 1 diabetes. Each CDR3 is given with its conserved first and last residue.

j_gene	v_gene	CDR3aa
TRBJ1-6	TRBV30	CAWSVQGPHGPLHF
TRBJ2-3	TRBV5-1	CASSSSLAVATDTQYF
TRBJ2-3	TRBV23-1	CASSQHLARSTDTQYF
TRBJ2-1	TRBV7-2	CASSLASTGGPWEQFF
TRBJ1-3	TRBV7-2	CASSQGGLSGNTIYF
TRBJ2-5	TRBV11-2	CASSPQRETQYF
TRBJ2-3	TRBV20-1	CSALADTQYF
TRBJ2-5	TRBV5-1	CASSLAPPVETQYF
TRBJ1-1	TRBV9	CARAVLAGSTEAFF
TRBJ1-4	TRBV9	CASSATGVPTNEKLFF
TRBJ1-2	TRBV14	CASSPAPGYGYTF
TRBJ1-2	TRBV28	CASSGQGFRGYTF
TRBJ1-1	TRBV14	CASSQAYTEAFF
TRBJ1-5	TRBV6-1	CASSEDRGDQPQHF
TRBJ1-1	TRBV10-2	CASSHWTGPIPAEAFF
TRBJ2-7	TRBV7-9	CASSLESYEQYF
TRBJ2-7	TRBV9	CASSVDAKRGSYEQYF
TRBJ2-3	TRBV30	CAWSVRRGKTDTQYF
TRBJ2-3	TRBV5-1	CASSLVNRDRDTQYF
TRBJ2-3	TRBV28	CASMRDTQYF
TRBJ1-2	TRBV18	CASSSDSNYGYTF
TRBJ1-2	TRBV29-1	CSVDPTAGTGSGYTF
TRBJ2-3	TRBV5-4	CASTSRTSTDTQYF
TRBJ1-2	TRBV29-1	CSVQEGAGDGYTF
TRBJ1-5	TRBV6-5	CASSYRGQNSNQPQHF
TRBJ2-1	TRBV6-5	CASRRQGNEQFF